This T cell receptor (beta chain) was recovered during a study of T-cell memory formation after mild COVID-19. In the study overall: TCR clusters largely stayed donor specific. Broader study findings: Proof of SARS-CoV-2 specificity was absent for the second-wave clones that crested on day 37. CM and EM subsets held most contracting CD4+ clones; EMRA held CD8+ ones. There were some responding clones in pre-infection memory, which suggested that cross-reactive memory had joined.

This clonotype was found many times. Antigen specificity is unknown. CDR3 length: 13 amino acids. Germline V gene lookup returns CDR1 SGHAT and CDR2 FQNNGV. Trimming removed 8 bases from V and 1 base from J, with 6 bases in between. Using its own MiXCR run on the 5' RACE reads, TCRdb lists one record per CDR3 protein. The sample yields 200,000 to 300,000 distinct CDR3 sequences, approximately 9% seen once. This chain connects TRBV11-2 to TRBJ2-6, with unresolved D. The material sequenced was PBMCs or a T cell subset sorted from them (not recorded which). The receptor comes from a man younger than 35 who had mild COVID-19 (a few samples of this study predate the infection). Cell type and time point are not known. CDR3 DNA: TGTGCCAGCGTGTTTTCTGGGGCCAACGTCCTGACTTTC. It specifies CASVFSGANVLTF.